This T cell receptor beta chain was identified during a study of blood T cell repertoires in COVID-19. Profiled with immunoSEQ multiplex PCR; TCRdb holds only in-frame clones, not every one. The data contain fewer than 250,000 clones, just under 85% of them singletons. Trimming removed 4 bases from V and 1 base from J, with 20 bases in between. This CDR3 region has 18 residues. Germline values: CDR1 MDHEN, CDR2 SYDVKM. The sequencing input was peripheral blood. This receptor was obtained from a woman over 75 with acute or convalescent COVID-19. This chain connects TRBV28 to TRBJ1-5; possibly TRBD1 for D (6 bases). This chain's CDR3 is CASSYIQGLARSNQPQHF. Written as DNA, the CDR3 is TGTGCCAGCAGTTACATCCAGGGGCTTGCTCGGAGCAATCAGCCCCAGCATTTT.